The 25 T cell receptor beta chains reported below all come from one sample, sequenced in a study of graft-versus-host responses after intestinal transplantation. Libraries were prepared by immunoSEQ multiplex PCR; TCRdb keeps only in-frame clonotypes and omits some of them. The data hold roughly 40,000 clones, with 90% to 95% observed a single time. The sample consisted of PBMCs, taken 524 days after transplant. All receptors come from a human patient who received an intestinal transplant, so some T cells may come from the graft donor.

The V gene is TRBV7-3, the J gene TRBJ2-2; 12 nucleotides match TRBD2. Germline assignment: CDR1 SGHTA and CDR2 FQGTGA. The CDR3 totals 17 residues. The V segment lost 0 bases and the J segment 4 bases; nucleotides outside the gene matches: 3. This CDR3 is CASSLTWTSGVTGELFF. The CDR3 nucleotides are TGTGCCAGCAGCTTAACTTGGACTAGCGGGGTCACCGGGGAGCTGTTTTTT.

V is TRBV6-5 and J is TRBJ2-7; possible D gene TRBD1, 6 bases. Germline loops: CDR1 MNHEY, CDR2 SVGAGI. V lost 6 bases and J 2 bases, leaving 17 bases between the germline ends. The CDR3 extends over 15 amino acids. As DNA, the CDR3 is TGTGCCAGCAGCCACCCGGGACAAGGGGCCTACGAGCAGTACTTC. Protein: CASSHPGQGAYEQYF.

This clone was seen a single time. The V gene is TRBV27, the J gene TRBJ1-4, with 9 bases lining up with TRBD1. Germline CDR1 MNHEY, CDR2 SMNVEV (reference sequence). This CDR3 has 16 residues. Trimming took 1 base from V and 7 from J; bases not matched to a gene: 7. The CDR3 DNA sequence: TGTGCCAGCAGTTTATATACGGGACAGGGCCGTGAAAAACTGTTTTTT. As protein: CASSLYTGQGREKLFF.

Comments on this clone: One end of the junction fails to match germline, which may point to a read error. V usage is TRBV7-7 and J usage is TRBJ2-3, with D maybe TRBD2 (5 bases). Germline V gene lookup returns CDR1 SSHAT and CDR2 FNYEAQ (reference sequence). The CDR3 has 13 residues. Here the CDR3 DNA reads TGTGCTAGCAGCGGCAGCTGGGCAGATACGCAGTATTTT. It encodes CASSGSWADTQYF. The whole variable domain, filled in from reference TRBV7-7 and TRBJ2-3, reads GAGVSQSPRYKVTKRGQDVTLRCDPISSHATLYWYQQALGQGPEFLTYFNYEAQPDKSGLPSDRFSAERPEGSISTLTIQRTEQRDSAMYRCASSGSWADTQYFGPGTRLTVL.

This sequence joins TRBV6-5 and TRBJ1-2; D is possibly TRBD1 (6 bases). Between the trimmed V and J ends, which lost 5 bases and 3 bases, there was a span of 10 bases. The length of the CDR3 is 13 residues. The germline V gene encodes CDR1 MNHEY and CDR2 SVGAGI. CDR3: CASSLPGDYGYTF. Here the CDR3 DNA reads TGTGCCAGCAGTCTCCCAGGGGACTATGGCTACACCTTC.

The V gene is TRBV5-1, the J gene TRBJ1-2; 7 bases map to TRBD1. This CDR3 is 15 amino acids long. With 4 bases clipped from V and 8 bases from J, the junction kept 14 bases outside the gene matches. Per germline, CDR1 SGHRS and CDR2 YFSETQ. Here the CDR3 reads CASSPRTDRAGGYTF. CDR3 DNA: TGCGCCAGCAGCCCCCGGACCGACAGGGCGGGAGGCTACACCTTC. Full variable domain (rest looked up from reference TRBV5-1 and TRBJ1-2): KAGVTQTPRYLIKTRGQQVTLSCSPISGHRSVSWYQQTPGQGLQFLFEYFSETQRNKGNFPGRFSGRQFSNSRSEMNVSTLELGDSALYLCASSPRTDRAGGYTFGSGTRLTVV.

The chain joins TRBV4-1 to TRBJ2-1; no definite D call. The CDR3 is 13 residues long. Germline CDR1 and CDR2: MGHRA and YSYEKL. V lost 0 bases and J lost 5, with 5 bases in between. The CDR3 is CASSQDRHNEQFF. In DNA, the CDR3 is TGCGCCAGCAGCCAAGATCGGCACAATGAGCAGTTCTTC.

The chain is built from TRBV28 and TRBJ1-1; D gene ambiguous. Germline V gives CDR1 MDHEN, CDR2 SYDVKM. This CDR3 region has 12 residues. Between the trimmed V and J ends, which lost 2 bases and 7 bases, there was a span of 8 bases. The CDR3 loop reads CASSLGVREAFF. CDR3 nucleotide sequence: TGTGCCAGCAGTTTAGGTGTCCGTGAAGCTTTCTTT.

This clone was counted a few times. This chain connects TRBV7-9 to TRBJ2-7; 12 nucleotides agree with TRBD2. J lost 2 bases, V lost 3 bases, and 2 bases had no gene match. Germline V gene sequence: CDR1 SEHNR, CDR2 FQNEAQ (reference sequence). This CDR3 is built from 15 residues. The CDR3 here is CASSFGLAGPYEQYF. The CDR3 bases are TGTGCCAGCAGCTTCGGACTAGCGGGACCCTACGAGCAGTACTTC.

The genes are TRBV9 and TRBJ2-7; possibly TRBD2 for D (5 bases). Germline loops: CDR1 SGDLS, CDR2 YYNGEE. The length of the CDR3 is 13 residues. Trimming shortened V by 9 bases and J by 2 bases, and 15 bases separated the two germline ends. This CDR3 reads CATRAGRTYEQYF. CDR3 in DNA: TGTGCCACCCGGGCGGGTCGAACCTACGAGCAGTACTTC.

The table lists this clone with a few counts. The chain recombines TRBV5-4 with TRBJ1-2; no firm D call. Between the trimmed V and J ends, which lost 4 bases and 1 base, there was a span of 11 bases. The CDR3 is 14 residues long. The germline V gene encodes CDR1 SGHNT and CDR2 YYREEE (reference sequence). CDR3 nucleotides: TGTGCCAGCAGCGGAACCCTGGGTAACTATGGCTACACCTTC. Amino acids: CASSGTLGNYGYTF.

This clone was picked up one time. One end of the junction varies from germline; a read error may be responsible. This chain joins TRBV4-1 and TRBJ2-7; D is perhaps TRBD1 (6 bases). Germline CDR1 is MGHRA and CDR2 is YSYEKL. This CDR3 is 16 amino acids long. CDR3 residues: CASSQDGLGASCEQYF. Written as DNA, the CDR3 is TGCGCCAGCAGCCAAGATGGCTTGGGGGCCTCCTGCGAGCAGTACTTC.

CDR3 region: CASSPSPNPANEQFF. CDR3 in DNA: TGTGCCAGCAGCCCCTCCCCTAACCCGGCCAATGAGCAGTTCTTC. The J gene is TRBJ2-1, the V gene TRBV9, with D hard to call. This CDR3 comprises 15 residues. CDR1 and CDR2 from the germline V gene are SGDLS and YYNGEE. Trimming pared 4 bases from V and 6 bases from J, leaving 17 bases between.

This clone was seen only a few times. The genes are TRBV28 and TRBJ1-2, with TRBD1 matching over 7 bases. From germline, CDR1 is MDHEN and CDR2 SYDVKM. Losses at the gene ends were 8 bases for V and 5 bases for J; bases not matched to a gene: 5. The length of the CDR3 is 12 residues. The CDR3 here is CASRWDSYGYTF. The CDR3 nucleotides read TGTGCCAGCCGATGGGACAGTTATGGCTACACCTTC.

This clone was recorded once. The V gene is TRBV10-3, the J gene TRBJ2-5, with D hard to call. CDR1 ENHRY and CDR2 SYGVKD come from the germline V gene. V dropped 2 bases and J dropped 3 bases, with 10 bases sitting between them. This CDR3 is built from 14 residues. CDR3 bases: TGTGCCATCAGTGAGCGGGCAGAAAAAGAGACCCAGTACTTC. Its translation: CAISERAEKETQYF.

The chain uses TRBV4-1 and TRBJ2-7; TRBD1 aligns across 9 bases. The length of the CDR3 is 14 residues. Germline V gene lookup returns CDR1 MGHRA and CDR2 YSYEKL. Germline trimming cut 1 base from V and 4 bases from J; bases unmatched to any gene: 2. CDR3 nucleotides: TGCGCCAGCAGCCAAGGGACAGGGGTATACGAGCAGTACTTC. Its translation: CASSQGTGVYEQYF.

The chain uses TRBV30 and TRBJ1-2, with TRBD1 matching over 7 bases. Germline CDR1 is GTSNPN and CDR2 is SVGIG (reference sequence). The trim removed 0 bases at V and 4 bases at J, leaving 2 bases unmatched. CDR3 length: 13 amino acids. This chain's CDR3 is CAWSVQGGYGYTF. The DNA of the CDR3 is TGTGCCTGGAGTGTTCAGGGGGGCTATGGCTACACCTTC.

The chain joins TRBV30 to TRBJ2-7; tentative D call: TRBD1 (6 bases). Germline V lookup: CDR1 GTSNPN, CDR2 SVGIG (reference sequence). V gave up 1 base and J gave up 8 bases, with 18 bases separating them. The CDR3 spans 14 residues. CDR3 residues: CAWSATSGQGKQYF. The CDR3 nucleotides read TGTGCCTGGAGTGCCACATCGGGGCAGGGGAAGCAGTACTTC.

The CDR3: CASSLGAGTGSYNEQFF. The CDR3 DNA follows: TGTGCCAGCAGCTTGGGGGCCGGGACAGGGTCCTACAATGAGCAGTTCTTC. The rearrangement links TRBV11-2 to TRBJ2-1; the match to TRBD1 covers 9 bases. V lost 3 bases, J lost 1 base, and 7 bases stayed unmatched. Germline values: CDR1 SGHAT, CDR2 FQNNGV. CDR3 length: 17 amino acids.

This clone was counted a few times. J is TRBJ2-1 and V is TRBV5-4, with 10 bases identical to TRBD2. The V gene's germline CDR1 is SGHNT and CDR2 YYREEE (reference sequence). CDR3 length: 18 amino acids. J gave up 0 bases and V 3 bases, and 9 bases lay outside the gene matches. CDR3 amino acids: CASSSELAGVGSYNEQFF. Written as DNA, the CDR3 is TGTGCCAGCAGCTCCGAGCTAGCGGGAGTGGGCTCCTACAATGAGCAGTTCTTC.

The V and J genes are TRBV12-1 and TRBJ2-3; whether TRBD2, the table's D call, matches the DNA was not checked. TRBV12-1 is designated a pseudogene. The CDR3 is 16 residues long. CDR3 bases: TGTGCCAGCAGCTTGAGCGGGAGGGCCAGCACAGATACGCAGTATTTT. Translating it yields CASSLSGRASTDTQYF.

The J gene is TRBJ1-2, the V gene TRBV18; D is possibly TRBD1 (5 bases). V lost 3 bases to trimming and J lost 8 bases, with 19 bases between them. Germline V gene data show CDR1 as KGHSH and CDR2 as LQKENI. The CDR3 spans 15 residues. The CDR3 DNA reads as TGTGCCAGCTCACCTCTGGACAAAGGAGCGAGAGGCTACACCTTC. It specifies CASSPLDKGARGYTF.

The chain joins TRBV11-3 to TRBJ2-7; D is perhaps TRBD1 or TRBD2 (5 bases each). The CDR3 length is 15 residues. The V end lost 0 bases, the J end lost 1 base, and 10 bases lay between the germline ends. Per germline, CDR1 SGHNT and CDR2 YENEEA. CDR3 in DNA: TGTGCCAGCAGCTTAGAGGGTTGGGGGTCCTACGAGCAGTACTTC. Its protein product is CASSLEGWGSYEQYF.

The chain recombines TRBV5-8 with TRBJ2-5; possibly TRBD1 or TRBD2 for D (5 bases each). Trimming took 4 bases from V and 3 from J, leaving 22 bases between them. The CDR3 covers 17 residues. Germline V gene data show CDR1 as SGHTS and CDR2 as YDEGEE. The CDR3 DNA is TGTGCCAGCAGCCCCCCCCTATGGACACCGGAGGAAGAGACCCAGTACTTC. Amino acid sequence: CASSPPLWTPEEETQYF. Variable domain in full (rest from reference TRBV5-8 and TRBJ2-5): EAGVTQSPTHLIKTRGQQATLRCSPISGHTSVYWYQQALGLGLQFLLWYDEGEERNRGNFPPRFSGRQFPNYSSELNVNALELEDSALYLCASSPPLWTPEEETQYFGPGTRLLVL.

The genes are TRBV10-3 and TRBJ2-6; D gene unclear. V lost 5 bases to trimming and J lost 4 bases, with 27 bases between them. The length of the CDR3 is 20 residues. Germline assignment: CDR1 ENHRY and CDR2 SYGVKD. The CDR3 loop reads CAISSKSAGRGLSGANVLTF. DNA for the CDR3: TGTGCCATCAGTTCGAAGTCGGCAGGACGAGGTTTGTCAGGGGCCAACGTCCTGACTTTC.